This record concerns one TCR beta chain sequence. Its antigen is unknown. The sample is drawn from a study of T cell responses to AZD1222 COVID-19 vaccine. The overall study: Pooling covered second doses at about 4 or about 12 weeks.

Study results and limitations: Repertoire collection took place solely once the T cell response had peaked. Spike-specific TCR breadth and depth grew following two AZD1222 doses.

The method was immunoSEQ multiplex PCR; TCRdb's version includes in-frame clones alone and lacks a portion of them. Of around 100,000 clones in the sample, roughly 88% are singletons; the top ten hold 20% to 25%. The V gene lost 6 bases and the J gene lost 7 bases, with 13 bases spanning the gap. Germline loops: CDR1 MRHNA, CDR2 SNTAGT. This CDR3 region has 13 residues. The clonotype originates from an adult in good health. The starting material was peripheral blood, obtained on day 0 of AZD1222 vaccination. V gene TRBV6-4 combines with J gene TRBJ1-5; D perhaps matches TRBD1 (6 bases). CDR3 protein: CASSPEGGQPQHF. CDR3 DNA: TGTGCCAGCAGCCCGGAGGGGGGCCAGCCCCAGCATTTT.